What follows is one TCR beta chain and its context. TCRdb's copy holds only in-frame clones and misses some; the assay was immunoSEQ multiplex PCR. Here the sample spans 30,000 or so clones, approximately 90% being singletons. These data come from a study of T cells after posttransplantation cyclophosphamide. The source of this sequence is a man aged 45-65 years. Sequenced: PBMCs.

In DNA, the CDR3 is TGTGCCAGCTCACCACGAGGCCCGACAGAAACGGGCACTGAAGCTTTCTTT. This codes for CASSPRGPTETGTEAFF. The rearrangement joins TRBV18 to TRBJ1-1; possibly TRBD1 for D (5 bases). Trimming pared 1 base from V and 4 bases from J, leaving 19 bases between. The CDR3 spans 17 residues. Germline CDR1 and CDR2: KGHSH and LQKENI.